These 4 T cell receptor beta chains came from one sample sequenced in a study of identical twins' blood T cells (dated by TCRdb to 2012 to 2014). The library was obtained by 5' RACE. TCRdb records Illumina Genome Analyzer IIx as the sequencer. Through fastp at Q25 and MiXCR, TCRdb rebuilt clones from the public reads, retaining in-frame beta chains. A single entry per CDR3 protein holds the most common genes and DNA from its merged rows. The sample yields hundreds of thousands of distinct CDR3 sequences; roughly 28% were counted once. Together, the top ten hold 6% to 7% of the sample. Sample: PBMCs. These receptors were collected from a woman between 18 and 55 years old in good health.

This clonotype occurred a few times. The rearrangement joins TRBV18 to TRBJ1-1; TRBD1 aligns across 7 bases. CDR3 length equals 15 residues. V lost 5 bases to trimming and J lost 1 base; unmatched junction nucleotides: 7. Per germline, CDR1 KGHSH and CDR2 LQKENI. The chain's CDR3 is CASSSSRDRNTEAFF. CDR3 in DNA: TGTGCCAGCTCATCGTCCCGGGACAGGAACACTGAAGCTTTCTTT.

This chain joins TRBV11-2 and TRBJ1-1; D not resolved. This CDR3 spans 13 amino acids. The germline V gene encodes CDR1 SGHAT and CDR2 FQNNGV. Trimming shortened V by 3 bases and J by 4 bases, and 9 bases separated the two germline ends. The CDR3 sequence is CASSFSASTEAFF. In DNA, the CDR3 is TGTGCCAGCAGCTTTTCAGCGAGCACTGAAGCTTTCTTT.

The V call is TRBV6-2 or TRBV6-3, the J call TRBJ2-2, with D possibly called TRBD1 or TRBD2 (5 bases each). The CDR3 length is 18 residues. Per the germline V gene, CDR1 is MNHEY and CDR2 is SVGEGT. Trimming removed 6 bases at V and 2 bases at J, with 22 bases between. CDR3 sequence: CASSTTHLTGPNTGELFF. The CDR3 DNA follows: TGTGCCAGCAGCACGACTCATTTAACGGGACCAAACACCGGGGAGCTGTTTTTT.

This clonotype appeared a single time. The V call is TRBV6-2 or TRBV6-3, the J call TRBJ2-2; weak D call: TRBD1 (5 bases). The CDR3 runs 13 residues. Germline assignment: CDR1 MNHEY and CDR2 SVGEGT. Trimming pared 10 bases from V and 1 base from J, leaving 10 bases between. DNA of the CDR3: TGTGCCACCCAGGGTTGGAACACCGGGGAGCTGTTTTTT. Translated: CATQGWNTGELFF.